The next 5 T cell receptor beta chains were all read from a single sample in a study of beta chain features in type 1 diabetes. General observations from the study: For Type 1 diabetes patients, all four CD4+ subsets carried TCRB CDR3s that were moderately but significantly shorter.

The antigens these receptors bind are not known. Expressed TCRB transcripts got sequenced, as all isolated RNA was reverse transcribed. Assay used: immunoSEQ multiplex PCR; TCRdb lists only in-frame clones, some missing. The sample records 630,000 or so clones, over 12% being singletons. The sample was naive CD4+ T cells from blood. The receptors originated from a man aged 18 to 30 with type 1 diabetes.

The chain recombines TRBV7-9 with TRBJ1-2; 9 bases line up with TRBD1. This CDR3 spans 15 amino acids. V gave up 2 bases and J gave up 6 bases; unmatched junction bases: 7. Germline lookup yields CDR1 SEHNR and CDR2 FQNEAQ (reference sequence). The CDR3 nucleotides are TGTGCCAGCAGCTTAAGGACAGGGGAGGAGGATGGCTACACCTTC. As protein: CASSLRTGEEDGYTF.

This clone has more than one count but fewer than ten. This chain connects TRBV4-1 to TRBJ2-1; TRBD2 might be the D (6 bases). Germline V gives CDR1 MGHRA, CDR2 YSYEKL. V lost 4 bases and J 2 bases, leaving 15 bases between the germline ends. CDR3 size: 16 residues. CDR3 residues: CASSRNSGLTYNEQFF. The CDR3 region has the DNA TGCGCCAGCAGCCGCAACAGCGGACTAACCTACAATGAGCAGTTCTTC.

The chain is built from TRBV2 and TRBJ1-4, with 11 bases matching TRBD1. Germline lookup yields CDR1 SNHLY and CDR2 FYNNEI. This CDR3 comprises 15 residues. J gave up 7 bases and V 5 bases, and 6 bases lay outside the gene matches. CDR3 region: CASSWTGGSSEKLFF. Written as DNA, the CDR3 is TGTGCCAGCAGTTGGACAGGGGGCTCGAGTGAAAAACTGTTTTTT.

A few counts support this clone. The chain carries TRBV7-2 and TRBJ2-3; no clear D. Trimming took 2 bases from V and 2 from J, leaving 8 bases between them. The CDR3 has 14 residues. The germline V gene has CDR1 SGHTA and CDR2 FQGNSA. The CDR3 region has the DNA TGTGCCAGCAGCTTATTCGACAACACAGATACGCAGTATTTT. Translated: CASSLFDNTDTQYF.

The rearrangement uses TRBV27 and TRBJ2-1, with D possibly matching TRBD1 (5 bases). The germline CDR1 and CDR2 sequences are MNHEY and SMNVEV (reference sequence). V was clipped by 11 bases and J by 9 bases, with 20 bases between them. This CDR3 contains 13 residues. CDR3 in DNA: TGTGCCTCCCAGGCTTTCAGTAGGGGTGAGCAGTTCTTC. It translates to CASQAFSRGEQFF.